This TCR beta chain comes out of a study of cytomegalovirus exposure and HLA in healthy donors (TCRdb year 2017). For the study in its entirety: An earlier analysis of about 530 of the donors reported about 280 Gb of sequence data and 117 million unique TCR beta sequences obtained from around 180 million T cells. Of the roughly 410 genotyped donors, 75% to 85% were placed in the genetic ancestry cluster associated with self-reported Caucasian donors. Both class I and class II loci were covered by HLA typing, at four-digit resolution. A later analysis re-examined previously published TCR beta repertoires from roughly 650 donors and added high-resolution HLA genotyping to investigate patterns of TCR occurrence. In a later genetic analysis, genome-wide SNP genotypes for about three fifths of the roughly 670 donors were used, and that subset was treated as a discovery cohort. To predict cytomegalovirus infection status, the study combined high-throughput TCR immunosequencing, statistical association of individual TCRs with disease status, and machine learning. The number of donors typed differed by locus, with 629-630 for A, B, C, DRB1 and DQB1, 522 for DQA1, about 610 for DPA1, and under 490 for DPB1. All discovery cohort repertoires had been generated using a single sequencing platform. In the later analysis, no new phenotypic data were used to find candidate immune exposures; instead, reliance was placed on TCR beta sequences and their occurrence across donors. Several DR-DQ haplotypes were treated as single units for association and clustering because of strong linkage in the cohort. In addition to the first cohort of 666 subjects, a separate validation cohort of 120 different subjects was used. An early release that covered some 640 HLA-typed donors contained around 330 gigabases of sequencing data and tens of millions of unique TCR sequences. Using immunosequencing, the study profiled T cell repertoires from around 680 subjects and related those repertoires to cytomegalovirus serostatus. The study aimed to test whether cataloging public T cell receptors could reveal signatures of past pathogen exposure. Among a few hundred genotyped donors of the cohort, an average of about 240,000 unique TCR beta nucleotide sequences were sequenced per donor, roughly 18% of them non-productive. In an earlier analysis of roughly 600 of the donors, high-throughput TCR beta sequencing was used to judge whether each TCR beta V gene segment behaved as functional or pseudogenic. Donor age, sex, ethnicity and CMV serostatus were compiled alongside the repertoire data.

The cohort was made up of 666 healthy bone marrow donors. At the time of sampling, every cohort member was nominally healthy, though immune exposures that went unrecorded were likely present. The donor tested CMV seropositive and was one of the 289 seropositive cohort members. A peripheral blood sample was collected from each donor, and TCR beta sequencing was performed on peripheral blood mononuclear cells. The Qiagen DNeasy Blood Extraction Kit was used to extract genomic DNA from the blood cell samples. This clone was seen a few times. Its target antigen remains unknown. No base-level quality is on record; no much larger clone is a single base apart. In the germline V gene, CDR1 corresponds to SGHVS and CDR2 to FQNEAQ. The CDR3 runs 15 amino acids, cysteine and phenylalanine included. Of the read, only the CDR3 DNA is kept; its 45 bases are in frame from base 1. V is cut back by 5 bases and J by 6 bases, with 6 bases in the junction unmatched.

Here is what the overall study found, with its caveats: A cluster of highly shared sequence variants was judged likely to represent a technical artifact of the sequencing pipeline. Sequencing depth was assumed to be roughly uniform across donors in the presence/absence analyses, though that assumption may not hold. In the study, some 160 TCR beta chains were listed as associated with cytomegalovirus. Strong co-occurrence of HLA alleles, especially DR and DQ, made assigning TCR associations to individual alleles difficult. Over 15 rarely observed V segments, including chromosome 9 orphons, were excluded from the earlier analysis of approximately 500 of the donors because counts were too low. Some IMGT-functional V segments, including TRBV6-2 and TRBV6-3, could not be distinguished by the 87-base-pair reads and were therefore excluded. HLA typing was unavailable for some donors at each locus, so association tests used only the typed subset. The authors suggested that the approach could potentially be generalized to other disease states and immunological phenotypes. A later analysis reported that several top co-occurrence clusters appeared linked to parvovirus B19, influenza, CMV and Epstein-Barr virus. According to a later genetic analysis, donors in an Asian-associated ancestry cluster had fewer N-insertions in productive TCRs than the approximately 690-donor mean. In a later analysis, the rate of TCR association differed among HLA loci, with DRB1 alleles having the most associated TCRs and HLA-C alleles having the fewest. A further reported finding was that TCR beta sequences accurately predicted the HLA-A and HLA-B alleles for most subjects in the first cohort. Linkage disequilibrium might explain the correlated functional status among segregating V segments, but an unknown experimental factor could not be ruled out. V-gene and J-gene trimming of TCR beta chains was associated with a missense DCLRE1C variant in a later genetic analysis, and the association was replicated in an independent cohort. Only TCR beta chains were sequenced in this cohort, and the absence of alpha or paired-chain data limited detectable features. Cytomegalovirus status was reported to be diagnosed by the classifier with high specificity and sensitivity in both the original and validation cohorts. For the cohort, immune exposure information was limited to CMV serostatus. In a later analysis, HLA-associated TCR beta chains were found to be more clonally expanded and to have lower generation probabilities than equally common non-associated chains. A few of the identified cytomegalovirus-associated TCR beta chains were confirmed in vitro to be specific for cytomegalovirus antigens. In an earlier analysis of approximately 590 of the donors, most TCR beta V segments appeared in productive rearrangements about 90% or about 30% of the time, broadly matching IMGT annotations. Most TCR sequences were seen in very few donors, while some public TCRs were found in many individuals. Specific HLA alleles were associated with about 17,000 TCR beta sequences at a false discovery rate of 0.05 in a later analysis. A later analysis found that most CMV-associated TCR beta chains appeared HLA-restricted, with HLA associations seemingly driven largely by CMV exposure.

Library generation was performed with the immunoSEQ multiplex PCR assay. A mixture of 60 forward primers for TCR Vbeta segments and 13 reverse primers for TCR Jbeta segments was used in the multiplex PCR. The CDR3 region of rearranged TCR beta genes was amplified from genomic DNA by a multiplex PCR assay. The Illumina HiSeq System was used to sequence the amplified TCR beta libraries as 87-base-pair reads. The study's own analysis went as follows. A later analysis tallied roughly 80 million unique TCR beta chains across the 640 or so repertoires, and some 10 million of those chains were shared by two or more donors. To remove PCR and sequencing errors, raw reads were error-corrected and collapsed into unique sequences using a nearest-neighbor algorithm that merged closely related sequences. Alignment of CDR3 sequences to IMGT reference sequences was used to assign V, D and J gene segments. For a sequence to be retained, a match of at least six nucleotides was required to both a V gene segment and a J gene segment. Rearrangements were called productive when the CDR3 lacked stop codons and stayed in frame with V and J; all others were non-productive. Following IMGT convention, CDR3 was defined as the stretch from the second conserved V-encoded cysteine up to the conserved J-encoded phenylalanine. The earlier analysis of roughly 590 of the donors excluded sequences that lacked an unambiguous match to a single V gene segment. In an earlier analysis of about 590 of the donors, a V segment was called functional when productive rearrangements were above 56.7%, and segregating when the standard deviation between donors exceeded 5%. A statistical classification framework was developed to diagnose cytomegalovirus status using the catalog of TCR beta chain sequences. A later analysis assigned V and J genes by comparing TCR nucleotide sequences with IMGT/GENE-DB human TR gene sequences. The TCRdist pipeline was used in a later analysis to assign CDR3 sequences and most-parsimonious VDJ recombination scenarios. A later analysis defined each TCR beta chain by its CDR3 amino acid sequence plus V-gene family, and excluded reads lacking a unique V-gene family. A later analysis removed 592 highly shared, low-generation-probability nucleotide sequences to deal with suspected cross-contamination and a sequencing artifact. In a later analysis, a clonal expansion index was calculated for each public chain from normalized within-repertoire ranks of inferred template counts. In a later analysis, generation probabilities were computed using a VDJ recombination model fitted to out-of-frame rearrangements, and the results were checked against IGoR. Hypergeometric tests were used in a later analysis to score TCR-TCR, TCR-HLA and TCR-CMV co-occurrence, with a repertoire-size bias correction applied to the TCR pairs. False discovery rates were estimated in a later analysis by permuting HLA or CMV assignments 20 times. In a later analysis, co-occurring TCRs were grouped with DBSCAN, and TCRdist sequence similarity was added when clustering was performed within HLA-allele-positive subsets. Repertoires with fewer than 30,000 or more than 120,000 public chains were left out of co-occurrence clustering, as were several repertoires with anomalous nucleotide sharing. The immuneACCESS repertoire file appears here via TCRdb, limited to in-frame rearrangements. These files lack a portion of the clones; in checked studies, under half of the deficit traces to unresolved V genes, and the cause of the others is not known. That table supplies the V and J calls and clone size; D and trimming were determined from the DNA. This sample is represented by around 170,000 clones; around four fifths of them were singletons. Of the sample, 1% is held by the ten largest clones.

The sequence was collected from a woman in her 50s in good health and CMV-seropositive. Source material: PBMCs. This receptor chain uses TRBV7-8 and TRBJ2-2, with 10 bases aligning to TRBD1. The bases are TGTGCCAGCAGCAGGGACAGGGGATGGTCCGGGGAGCTGTTTTTT. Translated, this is CASSRDRGWSGELFF. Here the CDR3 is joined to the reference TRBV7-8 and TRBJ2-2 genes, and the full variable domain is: GAGVSQSPRYKVAKRGQDVALRCDPISGHVSLFWYQQALGQGPEFLTYFQNEAQLDKSGLPSDRFFAERPEGSVSTLKIQRTQQEDSAVYLCASSRDRGWSGELFFGEGSRLTVL.